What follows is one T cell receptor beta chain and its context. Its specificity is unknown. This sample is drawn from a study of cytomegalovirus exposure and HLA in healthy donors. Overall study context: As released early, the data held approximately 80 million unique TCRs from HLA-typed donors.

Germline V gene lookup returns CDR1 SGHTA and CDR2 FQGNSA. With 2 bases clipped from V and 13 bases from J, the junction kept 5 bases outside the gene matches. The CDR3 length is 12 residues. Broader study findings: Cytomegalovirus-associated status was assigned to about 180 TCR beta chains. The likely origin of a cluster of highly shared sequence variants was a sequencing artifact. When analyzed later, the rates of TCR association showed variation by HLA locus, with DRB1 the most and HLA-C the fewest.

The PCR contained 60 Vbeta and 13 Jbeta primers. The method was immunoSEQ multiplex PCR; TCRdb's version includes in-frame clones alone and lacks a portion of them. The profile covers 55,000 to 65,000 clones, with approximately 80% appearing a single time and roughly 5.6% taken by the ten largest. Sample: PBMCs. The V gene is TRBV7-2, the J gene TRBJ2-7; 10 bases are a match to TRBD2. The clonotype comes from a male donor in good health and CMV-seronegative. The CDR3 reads CASSLLAGVRYF. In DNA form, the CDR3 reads TGTGCCAGCAGCTTACTAGCGGGGGTGCGATACTTC.